The 28 T cell receptor beta chains given below trace back to one sample, sequenced in a study of blood T cell repertoires in COVID-19. Measured with immunoSEQ multiplex PCR; TCRdb has only the in-frame clones, and not every one. The sample gives about 250,000 clones, about nine tenths of which show up once; around 15% is in the top ten. Sequenced material: PBMCs or T cells enriched from blood (not recorded which). The source of these receptors is a man younger than 35 who had recovered from COVID-19.

Here the CDR3 DNA reads TGTGCCAGCAGCCTAGGGGTGAGCACAGATACGCAGTATTTT. Its translation: CASSLGVSTDTQYF. V is TRBV5-4 and J is TRBJ2-3, with a possible D match to TRBD1 (5 bases). Germline CDR1 is SGHNT and CDR2 is YYREEE (reference sequence). Trimming left V 4 bases short and J 0 bases short, with 9 bases between. This CDR3 spans 14 amino acids.

This clone has more than one count but fewer than ten. The genes are TRBV5-1 and TRBJ1-4; 10 positions match TRBD1. CDR3 length equals 18 residues. V lost 2 bases to trimming and J lost 0 bases; unmatched junction nucleotides: 7. The germline V gene encodes CDR1 SGHRS and CDR2 YFSETQ. The CDR3: CASSFRDRGSATNEKLFF. The CDR3 coding sequence is TGCGCCAGCAGCTTCCGGGACAGGGGATCGGCAACTAATGAAAAACTGTTTTTT.

This sequence joins TRBV7-2 and TRBJ2-6, with D possibly being TRBD1 (7 bases). CDR1 SGHTA and CDR2 FQGNSA come from the germline V gene. There are 17 residues in the CDR3. The V gene lost 2 bases and the J gene lost 3 bases, with 14 bases spanning the gap. The DNA for the CDR3 is TGTGCCAGCAGCTTATTTGCAGGGGGAGGTGGGGCCAACGTCCTGACTTTC. This sequence encodes CASSLFAGGGGANVLTF.

The genes are TRBV23-1 and TRBJ1-1, with a possible D match to TRBD1 (5 bases). TRBV23-1 is an open reading frame, and its role is uncertain. The CDR3 spans 17 residues. V was cut by 6 bases and J by 1 base, with 21 bases left in between. The DNA for the CDR3 is TGCGCCAGCAGCACCCCAGGGAGGTCTAGGGAGAACACTGAAGCTTTCTTT. Encoded protein: CASSTPGRSRENTEAFF.

J is TRBJ2-7 and V is TRBV5-6, with D possibly matching TRBD1 (6 bases). Germline-derived CDR1 and CDR2 are SGHDT and YYEEEE. The germline V and J ends were trimmed by 4 bases and 3 bases, with 11 bases remaining between them. This CDR3 comprises 13 residues. For the CDR3, the DNA is TGTGCCAGCAGCGTAGGGACAAACTACGAGCAGTACTTC. Translation gives CASSVGTNYEQYF.

The gene calls are TRBV11-2 and TRBJ1-2; weak D call: TRBD1 (5 bases). The CDR3 is made up of 15 amino acids. The germline V gene has CDR1 SGHAT and CDR2 FQNNGV. V shed 4 bases and J shed 4 bases, with 16 bases lying between them. CDR3 sequence: CASSSIGGSGYGYTF. The CDR3 nucleotides read TGTGCCAGCAGCTCCATTGGGGGTAGCGGCTATGGCTACACCTTC. The full variable domain, its missing parts supplied by reference TRBV11-2 and TRBJ1-2, is EAGVAQSPRYKIIEKRQSVAFWCNPISGHATLYWYQQILGQGPKLLIQFQNNGVVDDSQLPKDRFSAERLKGVDSTLKIQPAKLEDSAVYLCASSSIGGSGYGYTFGSGTRLTVV.

This chain links TRBV9 with TRBJ1-2; D remains unclear. The CDR3 is 11 amino acids. CDR1 and CDR2 from the germline V gene are SGDLS and YYNGEE. V was trimmed by 0 bases and J by 10 bases, leaving 7 bases between them. For the CDR3, the DNA is TGTGCCAGCAGCGTAGGCGGATCCTACACCTTC. Its protein is CASSVGGSYTF.

Only one count was recorded for this clone. The rearrangement uses TRBV27 and TRBJ2-1, with D perhaps TRBD2 (6 bases). The V end was cut by 3 bases, the J end by 1 base, with 22 bases between. The length of the CDR3 is 19 residues. CDR1 MNHEY and CDR2 SMNVEV come from the germline V gene (reference sequence). CDR3 residues: CASSFGGTIHRRSYNEQFF. CDR3 in DNA: TGTGCCAGCAGTTTTGGGGGGACGATACATCGGCGGTCCTACAATGAGCAGTTCTTC.

This rearrangement joins TRBV5-6 to TRBJ1-1, with D tentatively TRBD1 (6 bases). This CDR3 has 15 residues. Trimming removed 0 bases at V and 0 bases at J, with 9 bases between. The germline CDR1 and CDR2 sequences are SGHDT and YYEEEE. The CDR3 nucleotides are TGTGCCAGCAGCTTGGTTCGGGACATGAACACTGAAGCTTTCTTT. This encodes CASSLVRDMNTEAFF.

The rearrangement links TRBV5-1 to TRBJ2-3; TRBD2 agrees at 14 bases. J gave up 4 bases and V 3 bases, and 10 bases lay outside the gene matches. Germline loops: CDR1 SGHRS, CDR2 YFSETQ. This CDR3 is 18 amino acids long. CDR3 protein: CASSYDRTSGGMPDTQYF. In DNA form, the CDR3 reads TGCGCCAGCAGCTACGATAGGACTAGCGGGGGGATGCCAGATACGCAGTATTTT.

The rearrangement joins TRBV10-2 to TRBJ2-3; 9 bases are shared with TRBD1. Trimming took 8 bases from V and 2 from J; bases not matched to a gene: 8. This CDR3 has 15 residues. In germline, CDR1 is WSHSY, CDR2 SAAADI. CDR3 sequence (DNA): TGCGCCAGCGGGAAGACAGGGGGAGTCACAGATACGCAGTATTTT. It translates to CASGKTGGVTDTQYF.

The chain has TRBV10-2 and TRBJ1-5; weak D call: TRBD1 (6 bases). CDR3 length: 16 residues. V gave up 2 bases and J gave up 6 bases, with 17 bases separating them. In germline, CDR1 is WSHSY, CDR2 SAAADI. CDR3 nucleotide sequence: TGCGCCAGCAGTGAGGTCTGGCAGGGAGGGGGTCAGCCCCAGCATTTT. Translated, it gives CASSEVWQGGGQPQHF.

The chain recombines TRBV2 with TRBJ2-2, with D possibly matching TRBD2 (5 bases). Germline values: CDR1 SNHLY, CDR2 FYNNEI. Deletions cut 9 bases from V and 0 bases from J, with 11 bases between. The CDR3 totals 14 residues. The CDR3 nucleotides read TGTGCCAGTGGACTTGCCGCGAACACCGGGGAGCTGTTTTTT. Translating gives CASGLAANTGELFF.

The chain carries TRBV7-9 and TRBJ2-1; 10 bases line up with TRBD2. V lost 5 bases, J lost 10 bases, and 5 bases stayed unmatched. Germline loops: CDR1 SEHNR, CDR2 FQNEAQ (reference sequence). This CDR3 comprises 13 residues. CDR3 sequence reads: CASSPWTSGEQFF. CDR3 DNA sequence: TGTGCCAGCAGCCCCTGGACTAGCGGAGAGCAGTTCTTC. The complete variable domain, with remaining parts taken from reference TRBV7-9 and TRBJ2-1, reads DTGVSQNPRHKITKRGQNVTFRCDPISEHNRLYWYRQTLGQGPEFLTYFQNEAQLEKSRLLSDRFSAERPKGSFSTLEIQRTEQGDSAMYLCASSPWTSGEQFFGPGTRLTVL.

A remark on this clone: Other DNA sequences within the sample encode an identical CDR3. The chain links TRBV27 to TRBJ2-7, with TRBD1 identical over 9 bases. The CDR3 spans 14 residues. CDR1 and CDR2 (germline): MNHEY, SMNVEV (reference sequence). Trimming cost V 3 bases and J 0 bases; bases outside gene matches: 0. As DNA, the CDR3 is TGTGCCAGCAGTTTGGGACAGGGCTCCTACGAGCAGTACTTC. It yields the protein CASSLGQGSYEQYF.

The chain couples TRBV7-3 to TRBJ1-4; tentative D call: TRBD1 (6 bases). CDR1 and CDR2 (germline): SGHTA, FQGTGA. Trimming pared 1 base from V and 3 bases from J, leaving 9 bases between. The CDR3 covers 15 residues. CDR3 residues: CASSLRGLANEKLFF. CDR3 DNA: TGTGCCAGCAGCTTAAGGGGGCTTGCTAATGAAAAACTGTTTTTT.

This chain links TRBV19 with TRBJ2-7, with D possibly TRBD1 on 5 matching bases. The ends were cut back, 3 bases at V and 3 bases at J, with 12 bases in the middle. The germline V gene encodes CDR1 LNHDA and CDR2 SQIVND (reference sequence). This CDR3 is built from 14 residues. The CDR3 loop reads CASSIGQGFYEQYF. CDR3 DNA: TGTGCCAGTAGTATTGGGCAGGGTTTCTACGAGCAGTACTTC.

The V call is TRBV5-6, the J call TRBJ2-1; D not resolved. Trimming removed 3 bases at V and 9 bases at J, with 7 bases between. Germline CDR1 SGHDT, CDR2 YYEEEE. This CDR3 has 11 residues. In nucleotides, the CDR3 is TGTGCCAGCAGCTCCGGTTTTGAGCAGTTCTTC. This encodes CASSSGFEQFF.

This clone is a singleton in its sample. Here the CDR3 reads CASSYYEGELFF. CDR3 bases: TGTGCCAGCAGTTATTACGAGGGGGAGCTGTTTTTT. V and J are TRBV6-2 or TRBV6-3 and TRBJ2-2; no firm D call. The CDR3 runs 12 residues. Trimming pared 3 bases from V and 8 bases from J, leaving 7 bases between. Germline assignment: CDR1 MNHEY and CDR2 SVGEGT.

The chain recombines TRBV12-3 or TRBV12-4 with TRBJ1-5; D gene ambiguous. Trimming stripped 1 base from V and 5 bases from J, with 6 bases between. The CDR3 runs 13 residues. CDR3 coding DNA: TGTGCCAGCAGTTTAGGGGCGTATCAGCCCCAGCATTTT. Its translation: CASSLGAYQPQHF.

The J gene is TRBJ2-7, the V gene TRBV5-8; 8 bases line up with TRBD2. The CDR3 has 13 amino acids. The germline gives CDR1 SGHTS, CDR2 YDEGEE. Losses at the gene ends were 0 bases for V and 9 bases for J; bases not matched to a gene: 5. The DNA for the CDR3 is TGTGCCAGCAGCTTGGCGGGGGGGCTGGTGCAGTACTTC. Translated, it gives CASSLAGGLVQYF.

The chain is built from TRBV2 and TRBJ2-2; D is perhaps TRBD2 (5 bases). Germline V gene sequence: CDR1 SNHLY, CDR2 FYNNEI. V was trimmed by 5 bases and J by 4 bases, leaving 14 bases between them. The CDR3 sequence is 15 residues long. The CDR3: CASSTQQLVTGELFF. For the CDR3, the DNA is TGTGCCAGCAGTACCCAACAACTAGTCACCGGGGAGCTGTTTTTT. The variable domain in full, with the rest retrieved from reference TRBV2 and TRBJ2-2, is EPEVTQTPSHQVTQMGQEVILRCVPISNHLYFYWYRQILGQKVEFLVSFYNNEISEKSEIFDDQFSVERPDGSNFTLKIRSTKLEDSAMYFCASSTQQLVTGELFFGEGSRLTVL.

The chain joins TRBV10-3 to TRBJ1-1, with D possibly being TRBD1 (6 bases). V lost 5 bases to trimming and J lost 1 base, with 8 bases between them. The CDR3 has 13 residues. CDR1 is ENHRY and CDR2 is SYGVKD in the germline V gene. The CDR3 here is CAISRQENTEAFF. In nucleotides, the CDR3 is TGTGCCATCAGTCGACAGGAGAACACTGAAGCTTTCTTT.

The CDR3 spells CASRFSGEYEQYF. In DNA, the CDR3 is TGTGCCAGCAGATTTAGCGGGGAGTACGAGCAGTACTTC. V is TRBV28 and J is TRBJ2-7; 8 bases line up with TRBD2. V dropped 6 bases and J dropped 4; count of bases not matched to a gene: 5. There are 13 residues in the CDR3. The germline V gene has CDR1 MDHEN and CDR2 SYDVKM.

The V call is TRBV25-1, the J call TRBJ1-5; D possibly corresponds to TRBD1 (6 bases). CDR3 length: 17 amino acids. The germline V gene has CDR1 MGHDK and CDR2 SYGVNS. The V gene lost 6 bases and the J gene lost 0 bases, with 18 bases spanning the gap. CDR3 residues: CASRAAGTRRSNQPQHF. The DNA for the CDR3 is TGTGCCAGCAGAGCTGCCGGGACACGACGTAGCAATCAGCCCCAGCATTTT. The full variable domain, its missing parts supplied by reference TRBV25-1 and TRBJ1-5, is EADIYQTPRYLVIGTGKKITLECSQTMGHDKMYWYQQDPGMELHLIHYSYGVNSTEKGDLSSESTVSRIRTEHFPLTLESARPSHTSQYLCASRAAGTRRSNQPQHFGDGTRLSIL.

The V and J genes are TRBV25-1 and TRBJ1-2, with 12 bases fitting TRBD1. Losses at the gene ends were 6 bases for V and 7 bases for J; bases not matched to a gene: 9. The CDR3 consists of 15 residues. Germline values: CDR1 MGHDK, CDR2 SYGVNS. This chain's CDR3 is CASSSGTGGPSGYTF. Here the CDR3 DNA reads TGTGCCAGCAGCTCCGGGACAGGGGGCCCCAGTGGCTACACCTTC.

The chain links TRBV27 to TRBJ2-7; 10 bases fit TRBD1. The CDR3 is made up of 15 amino acids. V was clipped by 5 bases and J by 0 bases; unmatched bases: 4. CDR1 is MNHEY, CDR2 SMNVEV, per germline (reference sequence). CDR3 region: CASSRDRGLSYEQYF. The DNA of the CDR3 is TGTGCCAGCAGTAGGGACAGGGGCCTCTCCTACGAGCAGTACTTC.

This clone was counted once. This rearrangement joins TRBV11-3 to TRBJ2-3; 11 bases map to TRBD2. Per germline, CDR1 SGHNT and CDR2 YENEEA. The CDR3 has 16 residues. The V segment lost 5 bases and the J segment 4 bases; nucleotides outside the gene matches: 8. CDR3 DNA: TGTGCCAGCAGCCTTGGGGGGACTAGCGGTTCAGATACGCAGTATTTT. This sequence encodes CASSLGGTSGSDTQYF.